This T cell receptor beta chain was recovered during a study of blood T cell repertoires in COVID-19. For the study at large: The United States, Italy and Spain supplied acute and convalescent COVID-19 samples. Sources were T cells, B-cell-depleted T cells, or PBMCs; the material itself was cDNA or gDNA.

Clones were read by immunoSEQ multiplex PCR, and TCRdb kept only the in-frame ones, dropping some. The sample contains about 260,000 clones, roughly 84% of which appear only once. V lost 4 bases and J 5 bases, leaving 12 bases between the germline ends. This CDR3 region has 15 residues. CDR1 ENHRY and CDR2 SYGVKD come from the germline V gene. The chain joins TRBV10-3 to TRBJ1-6; D is undetermined. This receptor was identified in a woman in her thirties or forties who had recovered from COVID-19. Sequencing used peripheral blood. CDR3 bases: TGTGCCATCAGTGGGGTCCAGGCTAATAATTCACCCCTCCACTTT. Translated: CAISGVQANNSPLHF.